This paragraph reports one TCR beta chain. The target antigen is unknown. These data belong to a study of shared clonotypes between healthy human individuals. Regarding the study as a whole: As a rule, naive subsets had a larger estimated richness than memory subsets. Clonotype sharing among donors likely depends on sequencing depth. Some naive CD4 clonotypes, 5% to 5.5%, turned up in common across a few donors.

The data were produced by immunoSEQ multiplex PCR, yet TCRdb's version contains in-frame clones alone and is incomplete. Of over 850,000 clones in the sample, 78% are singletons; the top ten hold 0.5% to 0.65%. The healthy adult donors were HIV-negative and reported no recent acute infections or vaccinations. The germline V and J ends were trimmed by 5 bases and 5 bases, with 19 bases remaining between them. This CDR3 has 16 amino acids. Germline CDR1 MNHEY, CDR2 SMNVEV (reference sequence). The chain combines TRBV27 with TRBJ1-5; TRBD1 is a possible D gene (6 bases). The sequencing sample was made of memory CD4+ T cells from PBMCs. Subset here: CD45RA-negative fraction. The sequence was obtained from a man between 18 and 35 years old in good health. Some clones in this sample may be carry-over from other donors' samples. CDR3 region: CASSPRGTAKDQPQHF. The CDR3 DNA follows: TGTGCCAGCAGTCCCAGGGGCACAGCTAAAGATCAGCCCCAGCATTTT.